The present T cell receptor (beta chain) was sequenced within a study of blood T cell repertoires in COVID-19. The overall study: Collection of acute and convalescent COVID-19 samples took place in the United States, Italy and Spain. The analysed material was cDNA or gDNA that came from T cells, B-cell-depleted T cells, or PBMCs.

Authors' analysis steps: For nucleated cells, counts were estimated from reference gene primer amplification. Measured with immunoSEQ multiplex PCR; TCRdb has only the in-frame clones, and not every one. V, J and clone size derive from that table, while D and trimming were established from the DNA sequence. The top ten clones hold roughly 8% of a sample with fewer than 250,000 clones, around 83% of them seen once. V shed 5 bases, J shed 8 bases, and the junction held 15 bases outside the gene matches. Per the germline V gene, CDR1 is MNHNY and CDR2 is SVGAGI (reference sequence). The CDR3 has 17 amino acids.

Sample: peripheral blood. The chain uses TRBV6-6 and TRBJ2-2; 9 positions match TRBD1. This TCR was recovered from a woman between 50 and 59 years old with acute or convalescent COVID-19. Written as DNA, the CDR3 is TGTGCCAGCAGTCGTTCTGCCGGGACAGGGAATCTGGGGGAGCTGTTTTTT. Translating it yields CASSRSAGTGNLGELFF.